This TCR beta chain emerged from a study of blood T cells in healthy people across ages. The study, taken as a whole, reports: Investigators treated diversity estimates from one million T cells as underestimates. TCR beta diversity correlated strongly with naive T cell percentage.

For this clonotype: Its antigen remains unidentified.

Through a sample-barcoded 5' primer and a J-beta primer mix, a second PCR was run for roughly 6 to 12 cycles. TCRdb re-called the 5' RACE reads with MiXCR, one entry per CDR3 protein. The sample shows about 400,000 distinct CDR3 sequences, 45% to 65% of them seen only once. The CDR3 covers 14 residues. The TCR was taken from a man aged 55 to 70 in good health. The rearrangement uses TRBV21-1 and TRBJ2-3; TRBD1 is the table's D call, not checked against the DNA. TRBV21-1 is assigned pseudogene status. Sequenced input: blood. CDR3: CATGGGDPTDTQYF. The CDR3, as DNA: TGTGCCACCGGGGGTGGGGATCCCACAGATACGCAGTATTTT.